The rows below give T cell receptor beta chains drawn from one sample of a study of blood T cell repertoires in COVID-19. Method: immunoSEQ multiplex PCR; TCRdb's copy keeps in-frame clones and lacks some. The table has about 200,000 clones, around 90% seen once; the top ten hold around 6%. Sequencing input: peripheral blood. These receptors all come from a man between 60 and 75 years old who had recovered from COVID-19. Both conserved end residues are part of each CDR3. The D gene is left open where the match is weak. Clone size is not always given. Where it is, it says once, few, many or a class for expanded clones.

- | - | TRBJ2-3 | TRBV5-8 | CASSLGFRGGTDTQYF | TGTGCCAGCAGCTTGGGCTTCCGGGGTGGTACAGATACGCAGTATTTT
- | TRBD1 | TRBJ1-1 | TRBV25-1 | CASSGTGKDFISTEAFF | TGTGCCAGCAGTGGGACAGGGAAAGATTTTATTAGCACTGAAGCTTTCTTT
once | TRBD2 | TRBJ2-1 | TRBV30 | CAWSPFRVAGGPNEQFF | TGTGCCTGGAGCCCTTTTAGGGTAGCGGGAGGGCCGAATGAGCAGTTCTTC
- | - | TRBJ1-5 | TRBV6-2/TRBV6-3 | CASSPQAPGAQHF | TGTGCCAGCAGTCCACAGGCCCCAGGGGCCCAGCATTTT
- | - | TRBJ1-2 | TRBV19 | CASSMGRRAGTF | TGTGCCAGTAGTATGGGGCGGAGGGCCGGCACCTTC
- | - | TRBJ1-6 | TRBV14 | CASSQWGVGSTLHF | TGTGCCAGCAGCCAATGGGGCGTGGGTTCGACCCTCCACTTT
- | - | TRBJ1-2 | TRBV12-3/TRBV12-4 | CASSLVGAGGYTF | TGTGCCAGCAGTTTAGTGGGGGCTGGAGGCTACACCTTC
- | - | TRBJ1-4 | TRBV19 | CASSSERVSNEKLFF | TGTGCCAGTAGTTCCGAGCGGGTCTCGAATGAAAAACTGTTTTTT
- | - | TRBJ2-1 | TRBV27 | CASSLEGNEQFF | TGTGCCAGCAGTTTAGAGGGCAATGAGCAGTTCTTC
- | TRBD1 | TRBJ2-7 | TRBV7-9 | CASSTGQGEYEQYF | TGTGCCAGCAGCACGGGACAGGGGGAGTACGAGCAGTACTTC
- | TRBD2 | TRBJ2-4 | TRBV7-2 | CASSLKYGGAQNIQYF | TGTGCCAGCAGCTTAAAGTACGGGGGGGCCCAAAACATTCAGTACTTC
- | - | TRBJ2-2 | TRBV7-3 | CASSSTGLGGELFF | TGTGCCAGCAGCTCCACCGGACTGGGGGGGGAGCTGTTTTTT
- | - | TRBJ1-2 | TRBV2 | CASSEEGRIYGYTF | TGTGCCAGCAGTGAGGAGGGACGAATCTATGGCTACACCTTC
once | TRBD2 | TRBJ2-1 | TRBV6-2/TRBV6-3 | CASSPPSGFYNEQFF | TGTGCCAGCAGTCCCCCTAGCGGATTTTACAATGAGCAGTTCTTC
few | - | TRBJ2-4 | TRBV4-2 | CASSQDFQGPQYF | TGTGCCAGCAGCCAAGATTTTCAGGGGCCACAGTACTTC
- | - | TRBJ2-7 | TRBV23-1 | CASSQQGLNEQYF | TGCGCCAGCAGTCAGCAGGGCCTCAACGAGCAGTACTTC
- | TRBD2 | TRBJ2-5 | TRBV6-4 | CASSEGTSGTETQYF | TGTGCCAGCAGTGAAGGAACTAGCGGGACGGAGACCCAGTACTTC
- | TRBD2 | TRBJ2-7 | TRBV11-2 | CASSWTSGRHSYEQYF | TGTGCCAGCAGCTGGACTAGCGGGAGGCACTCCTACGAGCAGTACTTC
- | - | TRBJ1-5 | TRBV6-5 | CASSYVPVDQPQHF | TGTGCCAGCAGTTACGTCCCGGTGGATCAGCCCCAGCATTTT